These 10 T cell receptor beta chains were sequenced from one sample in a study of T-cell reconstitution after alpha-beta-depleted transplantation in children. Preparation of the TCRbeta library was carried out with unique molecular identifiers. TCRdb independently ran MiXCR on the PCR reads; one entry per CDR3 protein. The data hold about 72,000 distinct CDR3 sequences, with approximately 7.3% observed a single time. The specimen comprised PBMCs from the stem cell graft donor, sampled from the stem cell graft. These receptors all stem from a human donor who donated a stem cell graft to a child with acute lymphoblastic leukemia.

This clonotype was observed at least ten times. The V call is TRBV7-2, the J call TRBJ2-3, with TRBD2 matching 9 bases. Germline loops: CDR1 SGHTA, CDR2 FQGNSA. This CDR3 is 15 amino acids long. The V segment lost 6 bases and the J segment 5 bases; nucleotides outside the gene matches: 9. The DNA for the CDR3 is TGTGCCAGCAGTTTCTTACTAGCGGGTGGAGATACGCAGTATTTT. This gives the protein CASSFLLAGGDTQYF.

There are many counts of this clonotype. The rearrangement uses TRBV27 and TRBJ2-2; TRBD1 is a possible D gene (5 bases). The length of the CDR3 is 17 residues. Germline CDR1 MNHEY, CDR2 SMNVEV (reference sequence). V shed 3 bases and J shed 0 bases, with 14 bases lying between them. The CDR3 DNA reads TGTGCCAGCAGTTTGCGACGACAGATATCGAACACCGGGGAGCTGTTTTTT. It specifies CASSLRRQISNTGELFF.

In its sample, this clonotype was seen a few times. The rearrangement links TRBV12-3 or TRBV12-4 to TRBJ1-2, with TRBD1 matching 10 bases. The CDR3 is 15 residues long. Trimming at V came to 4 bases and at J to 8 bases, leaving 10 bases not matched to a gene. CDR3 amino acids: CASSSSDRGQEGYTF. The CDR3, as DNA: TGTGCCAGCAGTTCATCCGACAGGGGGCAAGAGGGCTACACCTTC.

This clonotype was counted many times. Here the CDR3 reads CASSPQPREAFFF. The CDR3 DNA reads TGCGCCAGCAGCCCGCAACCAAGGGAGGCATTTTTCTTT. This chain links TRBV5-1 with TRBJ1-1; D not resolved. This CDR3 spans 13 amino acids. The germline V and J ends were trimmed by 4 bases and 13 bases, with 20 bases remaining between them. CDR1 and CDR2 (germline): SGHRS, YFSETQ.

This clonotype came up many times. The chain joins TRBV27 to TRBJ1-5; D is unclear. The CDR3 has 13 amino acids. The V end was cut by 6 bases, the J end by 7 bases, with 13 bases between. Germline V gene sequence: CDR1 MNHEY, CDR2 SMNVEV (reference sequence). The CDR3 coding sequence is TGTGCCAGCAGGTCTTTAGTGGGACAGCCCCAGCATTTT. Translating gives CASRSLVGQPQHF.

This CDR3 is CASSLDMRLGEETQYF. In nucleotides, the CDR3 is TGTGCCAGCAGCTTAGATATGAGACTAGGGGAAGAGACCCAGTACTTC. The chain is built from TRBV11-2 and TRBJ2-5, with D tentatively TRBD2 (6 bases). CDR1 SGHAT and CDR2 FQNNGV come from the germline V gene. The V gene lost 0 bases and the J gene lost 3 bases, with 14 bases spanning the gap. This CDR3 contains 16 residues.

This clonotype was detected ten times or more. The chain carries TRBV20-1 and TRBJ2-7; 8 positions match TRBD1. The CDR3 covers 14 residues. The junction had 10 bases not matched to a gene; V was cut back by 5 bases and J by 4 bases. Germline V gives CDR1 DFQATT, CDR2 SNEGSKA (reference sequence). The CDR3 sequence is CSAWGAGGSYEQYF. The CDR3 nucleotides are TGCAGTGCTTGGGGGGCAGGGGGCTCGTACGAGCAGTACTTC.

This clonotype was recorded a few times. V is TRBV9 and J is TRBJ2-3; no definite D call. The V and J ends lost 0 bases and 1 base respectively, with 9 bases between them. The CDR3 length is 15 residues. Germline CDR1 SGDLS, CDR2 YYNGEE. The CDR3 reads CASSVEGHGTDTQYF. The CDR3 DNA follows: TGTGCCAGCAGCGTAGAAGGTCACGGCACAGATACGCAGTATTTT.

This clonotype has only a few counts. The chain combines TRBV5-1 with TRBJ2-4, with 7 bases matching TRBD2. The germline CDR1 and CDR2 sequences are SGHRS and YFSETQ. Trimming took 2 bases from V and 8 from J; bases not matched to a gene: 10. CDR3 length equals 15 residues. Here the CDR3 DNA reads TGCGCCAGCAGCTTTTCAGGACTAGGCTCTGACATTCAGTACTTC. This translates into CASSFSGLGSDIQYF.

This clonotype was counted between two and nine times. Here the CDR3 reads CASSPDRGLLNTEAFF. The CDR3 DNA reads TGTGCCAGCAGCCCAGACAGGGGGCTTTTGAACACTGAAGCTTTCTTT. The rearrangement joins TRBV6-1 to TRBJ1-1; 10 bases agree with TRBD1. Per the germline V gene, CDR1 is MNHNS and CDR2 is SASEGT. The V and J ends lost 6 bases and 0 bases, in that order; junction bases with no gene match: 7. This CDR3 has 16 amino acids.